The clone carrying this TCR beta chain was found many times. What it binds is not known. Based on clinical symptoms, serum thyroxine and TRAb, thyroid ultrasound and orbital computed tomography, diagnoses were reached. Using RNA transcripts as the source, TCR beta CDR3 regions were amplified. Initially, a first-round RT-PCR of the TCR CDR3 employed the HTBI primer set. TCRdb fed the multiplex PCR reads into MiXCR, producing one record per CDR3 protein. The sample lists roughly 240,000 distinct CDR3 sequences; approximately 23% were seen once. This entry belongs to a study of T cells in Graves' hyperthyroidism and ophthalmopathy. In the study overall: Blood from the periphery was taken at initial diagnosis, before any treatment.

Study findings and constraints: Blood samples included most of the expanded thyroid clonotypes exceeding 0.001. Ophthalmopathy was separated from stable hyperthyroidism by a 13 V-J model.

This receptor was identified in a woman aged 40 to 55 with Graves' ophthalmopathy. Sequenced: blood.

The chain's CDR3 is CASSQEETSRNIQYF. The CDR3 DNA reads as TGCGCCAGCAGCCAAGAGGAGACAAGTAGGAACATTCAGTACTTC. The genes are TRBV4-1 and TRBJ2-4; D is ambiguous. Germline-derived CDR1 and CDR2 are MGHRA and YSYEKL. The V and J ends lost 0 bases and 7 bases respectively, with 13 bases between them. CDR3 length equals 15 residues.